Presented here are 27 T cell receptor beta chains from one specimen sequenced in a study of blood T cells in healthy people across ages (dated by TCRdb to the mid-2010s). The library was built by means of 5' RACE. Sequencing took place on an Illumina HiSeq 2500. The second PCR ran for roughly 6 to 11 cycles and used a J-beta primer mix along with a sample-barcoded 5' primer. TCRdb ran its own pipeline on the public reads, namely fastp trimming at Q25 and MiXCR clone calling, and kept in-frame beta chains. Each record represents a unique CDR3 protein, reported with the most common genes and DNA among its rows. A total of hundreds of thousands of distinct CDR3 sequences appear in this sample, about 21% of them only once. Clones ranked in the top ten supply roughly 3.4% of the sample. The sample consisted of blood. The receptors stem from a man aged 70 or older in good health.

This clonotype was observed a few times. The rearrangement links TRBV7-2 to TRBJ2-2; possibly TRBD1 or TRBD2 for D (5 bases each). The CDR3 has 15 amino acids. The V end was cut by 6 bases, the J end by 0 bases, with 11 bases between. Germline CDR1 reads SGHTA; CDR2 reads FQGNSA. DNA of the CDR3: TGTGCCAGCAGTCCGGGGCCAACGAACACCGGGGAGCTGTTTTTT. Residues: CASSPGPTNTGELFF.

The chain joins TRBV10-1 to TRBJ2-1, with 9 bases that match TRBD1. Germline CDR1 WNHNN, CDR2 SYGVQD (reference sequence). Germline trimming cut 8 bases from V and 7 bases from J; bases unmatched to any gene: 12. The CDR3 runs 15 residues. CDR3 sequence (DNA): TGCGCCAGCGGCCCCGGGACAGGGTTCTTGAATGAGCAGTTCTTC. Its protein is CASGPGTGFLNEQFF.

In its sample, this clonotype was seen a few times. The chain links TRBV10-3 to TRBJ2-5, with TRBD2 matching 9 bases. V was pared by 7 bases and J by 5 bases, with 5 bases of the junction left unmatched. CDR3 length: 13 residues. Germline lookup yields CDR1 ENHRY and CDR2 SYGVKD. The chain's CDR3 is CAINDSGRETQYF. The DNA of the CDR3 is TGTGCCATCAATGACAGCGGGAGGGAGACCCAGTACTTC.

The chain employs TRBV5-1 and TRBJ2-3; 7 nucleotides match TRBD2. Trimming took 2 bases from V and 1 from J; bases not matched to a gene: 4. The CDR3 extends over 15 amino acids. CDR1 SGHRS and CDR2 YFSETQ come from the germline V gene. CDR3 DNA: TGCGCCAGCAGCTTTACGGGAGGTGGCACAGATACGCAGTATTTT. It yields the protein CASSFTGGGTDTQYF.

The chain links TRBV12-3 or TRBV12-4 to TRBJ1-1, with 7 bases aligning to TRBD1. This CDR3 region has 14 residues. Unmatched junction bases numbered 9, after V lost 6 bases and J lost 5 bases. The CDR3 DNA follows: TGTGCCAGCAGCCCAGGGGGGGGCTGGACTGAAGCTTTCTTT. Translated, it gives CASSPGGGWTEAFF.

On this clonotype itself: A single base separates this from a much larger clone, so it may be a read error. The J gene is TRBJ2-1, the V gene TRBV29-1; D not resolved. Trimming pared 7 bases from V and 2 bases from J, leaving 12 bases between. The CDR3 is 13 amino acids. CDR1 is SQVTM, CDR2 ANQGSEA, per germline. In DNA form, the CDR3 reads TGCAGCGCCAGGTCAGGCACCTACAATGAGCAGTTCTTC. This gives the protein CSARSGTYNEQFF.

The chain uses TRBV7-8 and TRBJ1-1, with TRBD1 as a possible D gene (5 bases). The germline V and J ends were trimmed by 3 bases and 0 bases, with 8 bases remaining between them. There are 14 residues in the CDR3. From germline, CDR1 is SGHVS and CDR2 FQNEAQ. In nucleotides, the CDR3 is TGTGCCAGCAGCTTTCAGGGCGTGAACACTGAAGCTTTCTTT. Its protein product is CASSFQGVNTEAFF.

The sample holds a few counts of this clonotype. The V gene is TRBV6-5, the J gene TRBJ2-2, with D possibly TRBD1 on 5 matching bases. The CDR3 runs 14 residues. Germline loops: CDR1 MNHEY, CDR2 SVGAGI. V dropped 6 bases and J dropped 0 bases, with 8 bases sitting between them. This chain's CDR3 is CASRTVANTGELFF. In nucleotides, the CDR3 is TGTGCCAGCAGGACAGTCGCGAACACCGGGGAGCTGTTTTTT.

A few counts support this clonotype. V and J are TRBV18 and TRBJ1-2, with 7 bases aligning to TRBD1. After removal of 3 bases from V and 4 bases from J, the junction contained 5 bases not matched to a gene. The CDR3 is 14 residues long. Germline assignment: CDR1 KGHSH and CDR2 LQKENI. CDR3 sequence reads: CASSPQGQPYGYTF. The CDR3 DNA follows: TGTGCCAGCTCACCCCAGGGACAGCCCTATGGCTACACCTTC.

This clonotype was detected a few times. The rearrangement uses TRBV5-1 and TRBJ1-5; D is perhaps TRBD1 (5 bases). V dropped 5 bases and J dropped 1 base, with 10 bases sitting between them. The CDR3 consists of 14 residues. Germline V lookup: CDR1 SGHRS, CDR2 YFSETQ. CDR3 sequence reads: CASSAGDSNQPQHF. The CDR3 bases are TGCGCCAGCAGTGCTGGGGACAGCAATCAGCCCCAGCATTTT.

This clonotype was found many times. The V call is TRBV3-1, the J call TRBJ2-4; no reliable D call. V dropped 4 bases and J dropped 1 base, with 11 bases sitting between them. This CDR3 is built from 15 residues. Germline loops: CDR1 LGHDT, CDR2 YNNKEL (reference sequence). The CDR3 DNA sequence: TGTGCCAGCAGCCCCAGGACCCACGCCAAAAACATTCAGTACTTC. Protein product: CASSPRTHAKNIQYF.

Turning to this clonotype: The junction departs from germline at one end; a sequencing error may be responsible. The chain employs TRBV20-1 and TRBJ2-7, with D unresolved. The CDR3 runs 13 residues. Per the germline V gene, CDR1 is DFQATT and CDR2 is SNEGSKA (reference sequence). CDR3 nucleotides: TGCAGTGCTAGAGGGCAGGTGGCCTACGGGCAGTACTTC. Translating it yields CSARGQVAYGQYF.

There are a few counts of this clonotype. The CDR3 DNA reads TGTGCCAGCAGCTTACCCGACGGGATGGAGCAGTTCTTC. This sequence encodes CASSLPDGMEQFF. This chain connects TRBV21-1 to TRBJ2-5; the table's TRBD2 call for D was not verified on the DNA. The J call is uncertain, as TRBJ2-1 better fits the DNA end. TRBV21-1 is annotated as a pseudogene. CDR3 length: 13 amino acids.

In this sample, this clonotype turned up a few times. The chain is built from TRBV20-1 and TRBJ2-1; 8 bases agree with TRBD2. Per germline, CDR1 DFQATT and CDR2 SNEGSKA (reference sequence). The CDR3 is made up of 13 amino acids. J lost 10 bases, V lost 1 base, and 6 bases had no gene match. The CDR3 reads CSARAAGEGEQFF. DNA of the CDR3: TGCAGTGCTAGAGCAGCGGGAGAGGGGGAGCAGTTCTTC.

The chain joins TRBV20-1 to TRBJ2-7, with D tentatively TRBD1 (6 bases). The ends were cut back, 1 base at V and 2 bases at J, with 9 bases in the middle. This CDR3 spans 13 amino acids. CDR1 and CDR2 (germline): DFQATT, SNEGSKA (reference sequence). CDR3 sequence (DNA): TGCAGTGCTAGAGGTGGGGGCGCCTACGAGCAGTACTTC. Amino acids: CSARGGGAYEQYF.

The chain has TRBV20-1 and TRBJ2-1; D is unclear. Germline values: CDR1 DFQATT, CDR2 SNEGSKA (reference sequence). Deletions cut 5 bases from V and 3 bases from J, with 20 bases between. This CDR3 has 16 residues. CDR3 nucleotides: TGCAGTGCTGGCTCAGTTTTTACAAGAAACTACAATGAGCAGTTCTTC. Translating it yields CSAGSVFTRNYNEQFF.

The chain employs TRBV5-1 and TRBJ2-5; TRBD2 aligns across 8 bases. Per germline, CDR1 SGHRS and CDR2 YFSETQ. The CDR3 spans 15 residues. J was trimmed by 5 bases and V by 3 bases; bases with no gene match: 9. The DNA of the CDR3 is TGCGCCAGCAGCTCTAGCGGACTAGCTTCGGAGACCCAGTACTTC. It codes for CASSSSGLASETQYF.

Here the CDR3 DNA reads TGTGCCAGCAGCTACGATGGACAGGGTCAAAGGACCCAGTACTTC. Encoded protein: CASSYDGQGQRTQYF. The chain recombines TRBV7-3 with TRBJ2-5, with 8 bases matching TRBD1. V shed 4 bases and J 7 bases; nucleotides not matched to a gene: 11. CDR3 length equals 15 residues. CDR1 and CDR2 from the germline V gene are SGHTA and FQGTGA. Variable domain in full (rest from reference TRBV7-3 and TRBJ2-5): GAGVSQTPSNKVTEKGKYVELRCDPISGHTALYWYRQSLGQGPEFLIYFQGTGAADDSGLPNDRFFAVRPEGSVSTLKIQRTERGDSAVYLCASSYDGQGQRTQYFGPGTRLLVL.

This clonotype was seen more than once but under ten times. This chain joins TRBV7-8 and TRBJ2-6; 8 bases agree with TRBD1. The J segment lost 3 bases and the V segment lost 5 bases, leaving 3 bases of the junction unmatched. The V gene's germline CDR1 is SGHVS and CDR2 FQNEAQ. The CDR3 runs 15 residues. CDR3 DNA: TGTGCCAGCAGCGTCAGGGGGCTTGGGGCCAACGTCCTGACTTTC. Protein product: CASSVRGLGANVLTF.

This clonotype was recorded a few times. The germline gene is not matched at one end of the junction; a read error may be the cause. The chain has TRBV28 and TRBJ2-5; 9 positions agree with TRBD1. CDR1 is MDHEN, CDR2 SYDVKM, per germline. The CDR3 has 16 amino acids. DNA of the CDR3: TGTGCCAGCAGCCCATACCGGGACAGGGCGCAAGAGACCCGGTACTTC. Translated, it gives CASSPYRDRAQETRYF.

This clonotype was recorded a few times. The chain combines TRBV5-1 with TRBJ1-3; weak D call: TRBD1 (5 bases). In germline, CDR1 is SGHRS, CDR2 YFSETQ. The CDR3 covers 14 residues. Deletions cut 4 bases from V and 0 bases from J, with 8 bases between. CDR3 bases: TGCGCCAGCAGCGAGGACAACTCTGGAAACACCATATATTTT. Protein product: CASSEDNSGNTIYF.

This clonotype was observed a few times. The chain joins TRBV6-1 to TRBJ2-6; D is ambiguous. Germline V gene data show CDR1 as MNHNS and CDR2 as SASEGT. The ends were cut back, 1 base at V and 4 bases at J, with 11 bases in the middle. The CDR3 consists of 16 residues. The CDR3 DNA follows: TGTGCCAGCAGTGAAGAGATTTGGGGAGGGGCCAACGTCCTGACTTTC. Its translation: CASSEEIWGGANVLTF.

This clonotype has a handful of counts. This rearrangement joins TRBV5-8 to TRBJ2-5; TRBD2 is a possible D gene (6 bases). The end of the DNA aligns better with TRBJ2-7, so the J call may be wrong. CDR3 length: 14 amino acids. From germline, CDR1 is SGHTS and CDR2 YDEGEE. The CDR3: CASSPGRGSREQYF. The CDR3 DNA follows: TGTGCCAGCAGTCCCGGTCGGGGGTCGCGCGAGCAGTACTTC.

This clonotype was observed a handful of times. The chain combines TRBV25-1 with TRBJ1-5, with D unclear. V was pared by 2 bases and J by 6 bases, with 5 bases between. The CDR3 is made up of 12 amino acids. Germline V CDR1 and CDR2: MGHDK, SYGVNS. The CDR3 DNA follows: TGTGCCAGCAGTGAAGGGCGTCAGCCCCAGCATTTT. It yields the protein CASSEGRQPQHF.

This clonotype was detected a few times. A read error is likely, as this CDR3 ends without the conserved phenylalanine or tryptophan. The gene calls are TRBV6-2 or TRBV6-3 and TRBJ2-5; D is tentatively TRBD1 or TRBD2 (5 bases each). The J call may not be correct, given that the DNA end is closer to TRBJ2-7. The CDR3 runs to 14 residues. Germline CDR1 is MNHEY and CDR2 is SVGEGT. In DNA form, the CDR3 reads TGTGCCAGCAGTCGGACCTACGGGACGGACGAGCAGTACCTC. It specifies CASSRTYGTDEQYL.

Worth noting for this clonotype: Just one base apart from a much larger clone, this may be a read error. Since no conserved phenylalanine or tryptophan closes the CDR3, a read error is the likely cause. The rearrangement links TRBV6-1 to TRBJ1-2; D unresolved. This CDR3 is 14 amino acids long. V lost 6 bases and J lost 1, with 12 bases in between. From germline, CDR1 is MNHNS and CDR2 SASEGT. Written as DNA, the CDR3 is TGTGCCAGCAGAACGCCTGGTAGTAACTATGGCTACACCTCC. Protein product: CASRTPGSNYGYTS.

The table lists this clonotype with a few counts. The chain uses TRBV28 and TRBJ1-1, with 9 positions matching TRBD1. Germline CDR1 MDHEN, CDR2 SYDVKM. V shed 5 bases, J shed 5 bases, and the junction held 9 bases outside the gene matches. CDR3 length equals 15 residues. The CDR3 region is CASSPQGQGNTEAFF. The CDR3 DNA follows: TGTGCCAGCAGTCCGCAGGGACAGGGCAATACTGAAGCTTTCTTT.